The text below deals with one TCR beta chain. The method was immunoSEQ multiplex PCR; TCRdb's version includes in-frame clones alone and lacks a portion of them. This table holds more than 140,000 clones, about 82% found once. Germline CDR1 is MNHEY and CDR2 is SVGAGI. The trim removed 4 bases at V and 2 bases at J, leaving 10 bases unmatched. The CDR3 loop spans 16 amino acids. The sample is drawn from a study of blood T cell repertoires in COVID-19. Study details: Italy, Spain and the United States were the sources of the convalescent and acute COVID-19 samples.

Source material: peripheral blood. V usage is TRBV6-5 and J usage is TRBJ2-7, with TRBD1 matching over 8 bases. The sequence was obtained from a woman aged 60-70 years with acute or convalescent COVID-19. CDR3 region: CASSFRTGIPTYEQYF. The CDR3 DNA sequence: TGTGCCAGCAGTTTCCGGACAGGGATTCCAACCTACGAGCAGTACTTC.